The 10 T cell receptor beta chains in this list originate from one sample, sequenced in a study of T-cell reconstitution after alpha-beta-depleted transplantation in children (dated by TCRdb to 2016 to 2017). Libraries were prepared through PCR. Sequencing was carried out with an Illumina HiSeq 2500. Molecular barcoding was employed in the preparation of TCR libraries, with unique molecular identifiers being used to normalize TCRbeta repertoire quantification. The public reads were quality trimmed at Q25 with fastp and then assembled into clones with MiXCR by TCRdb, keeping productive beta chains. Each CDR3 protein appears once, grouped with its most common genes and DNA. Across this sample there are around 380,000 distinct CDR3 sequences, with about a tenth seen only once. 4.5% to 6.5% of the sample goes to the ten largest clones. The sample consisted of PBMCs from the stem cell graft donor, taken from the stem cell graft. Receptors were obtained from a human donor who donated a stem cell graft to a child with acute myeloid leukemia.

This clonotype was recorded at least ten times. The chain carries TRBV9 and TRBJ2-1; no definite D call. Germline loops: CDR1 SGDLS, CDR2 YYNGEE. The CDR3 sequence is 10 residues long. Trimming cost V 10 bases and J 5 bases, with 7 bases left between them. Here the CDR3 DNA reads TGTGCCGCAGACAACAATGAGCAGTTCTTC. It encodes CAADNNEQFF.

This clonotype showed up just a few times. The V and J genes are TRBV6-2 or TRBV6-3 and TRBJ2-5, with D possibly called TRBD1 or TRBD2 (5 bases each). Germline assignment: CDR1 MNHEY and CDR2 SVGEGT. Trimming stripped 2 bases from V and 2 bases from J, with 12 bases between. The length of the CDR3 is 15 residues. This chain's CDR3 is CASSYGTDSQETQYF. In DNA, the CDR3 is TGTGCCAGCAGTTACGGGACCGACAGTCAAGAGACCCAGTACTTC.

This clonotype was seen a handful of times. V usage is TRBV20-1 and J usage is TRBJ2-5, with 9 bases fitting TRBD2. V gave up 3 bases and J gave up 1 base; unmatched junction bases: 9. This CDR3 has 16 residues. CDR1 is DFQATT and CDR2 is SNEGSKA in the germline V gene (reference sequence). The CDR3 reads CSASPLAGIGQETQYF. The CDR3 DNA follows: TGCAGTGCTAGCCCCCTAGCGGGAATCGGCCAAGAGACCCAGTACTTC.

This clonotype was observed a few times. The gene calls are TRBV7-8 and TRBJ1-2; weak D call: TRBD1 (6 bases). The CDR3 sequence is 15 residues long. Trimming removed 3 bases from V and 7 bases from J, with 18 bases in between. In germline, CDR1 is SGHVS, CDR2 FQNEAQ. In nucleotides, the CDR3 is TGTGCCAGCAGCTTGAAGTGGGACACCCCATCTGGCTACACCTTC. Translation: CASSLKWDTPSGYTF.

This clonotype was seen at least ten times. This chain uses TRBV29-1 with TRBJ2-7, with TRBD1 matching 9 bases. V was pared by 6 bases and J by 3 bases, with 3 bases of the junction left unmatched. This CDR3 region has 12 residues. CDR1 is SQVTM, CDR2 ANQGSEA, per germline. The CDR3 sequence is CSVGGQGYEQYF. The CDR3 bases are TGCAGCGTGGGGGGACAGGGCTACGAGCAGTACTTC.

The gene calls are TRBV20-1 and TRBJ1-2; D remains ambiguous. The CDR3 length is 13 residues. The germline gives CDR1 DFQATT, CDR2 SNEGSKA (reference sequence). V was clipped by 3 bases and J by 6 bases, with 14 bases between them. The CDR3 region has the DNA TGCAGTGCTAGTCCGGGGAGGTCCAATGGCTACACCTTC. Protein sequence: CSASPGRSNGYTF.

This rearrangement joins TRBV5-1 to TRBJ1-2; 9 bases line up with TRBD1. V shed 5 bases, J shed 7 bases, and the junction held 9 bases outside the gene matches. CDR3 length equals 14 residues. The germline CDR1 and CDR2 sequences are SGHRS and YFSETQ. CDR3 DNA sequence: TGCGCCAGCAGAGTGACAGGGGGATGGATTGGCTACACCTTC. Encoded protein: CASRVTGGWIGYTF.

This clonotype came up a few times. The rearrangement uses TRBV7-2 and TRBJ2-7, with 7 bases that match TRBD1. The trim removed 4 bases at V and 3 bases at J, leaving 3 bases unmatched. This CDR3 has 13 residues. CDR1 and CDR2 (germline): SGHTA, FQGNSA. Here the CDR3 DNA reads TGTGCCAGCAGCTGGGGACAGAACTACGAGCAGTACGTC. The encoded protein is CASSWGQNYEQYV.

The chain combines TRBV6-1 with TRBJ1-1; possible D gene TRBD1, 6 bases. Germline assignment: CDR1 MNHNS and CDR2 SASEGT. V shed 6 bases and J shed 0 bases, with 11 bases lying between them. The CDR3 has 14 residues. In DNA form, the CDR3 reads TGTGCCAGCAGGGACAGCGCCATGAACACTGAAGCTTTCTTT. It yields the protein CASRDSAMNTEAFF.

This clonotype came up a few times. The chain combines TRBV25-1 with TRBJ1-5; no firm D call. Trimming took 3 bases from V and 2 from J, leaving 14 bases between them. Germline V CDR1 and CDR2: MGHDK, SYGVNS. The CDR3 runs to 16 residues. The CDR3 DNA is TGTGCCAGCAGTGAGCGGGGAATGGGTGGCAATCAGCCCCAGCATTTT. The encoded protein is CASSERGMGGNQPQHF.